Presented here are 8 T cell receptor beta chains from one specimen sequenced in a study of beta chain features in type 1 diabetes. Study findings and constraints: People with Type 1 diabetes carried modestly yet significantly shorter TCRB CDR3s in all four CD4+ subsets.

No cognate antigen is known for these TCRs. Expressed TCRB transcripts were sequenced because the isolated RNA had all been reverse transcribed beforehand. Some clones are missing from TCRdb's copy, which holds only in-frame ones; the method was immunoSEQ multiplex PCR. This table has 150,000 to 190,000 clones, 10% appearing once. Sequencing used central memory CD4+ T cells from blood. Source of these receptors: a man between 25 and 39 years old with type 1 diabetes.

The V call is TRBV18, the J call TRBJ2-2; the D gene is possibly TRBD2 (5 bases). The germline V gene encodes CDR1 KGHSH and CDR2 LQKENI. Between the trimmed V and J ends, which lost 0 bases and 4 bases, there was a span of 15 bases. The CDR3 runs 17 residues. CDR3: CASSPPDGMGSTGELFF. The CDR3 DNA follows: TGTGCCAGCTCACCACCGGACGGGATGGGATCCACCGGGGAGCTGTTTTTT.

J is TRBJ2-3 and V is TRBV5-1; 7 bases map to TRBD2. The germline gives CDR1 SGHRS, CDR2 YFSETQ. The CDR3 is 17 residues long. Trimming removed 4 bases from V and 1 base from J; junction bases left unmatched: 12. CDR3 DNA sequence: TGCGCCAGCAGCCGCCGTGGCGCGGGAGAGGGCACAGATACGCAGTATTTT. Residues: CASSRRGAGEGTDTQYF.

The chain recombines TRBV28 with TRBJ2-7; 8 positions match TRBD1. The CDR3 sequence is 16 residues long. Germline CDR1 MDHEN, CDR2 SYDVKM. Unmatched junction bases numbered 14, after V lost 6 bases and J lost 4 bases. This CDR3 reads CASSPGQGAYIYEQYF. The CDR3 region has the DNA TGTGCCAGCAGCCCTGGACAGGGCGCCTACATTTACGAGCAGTACTTC.

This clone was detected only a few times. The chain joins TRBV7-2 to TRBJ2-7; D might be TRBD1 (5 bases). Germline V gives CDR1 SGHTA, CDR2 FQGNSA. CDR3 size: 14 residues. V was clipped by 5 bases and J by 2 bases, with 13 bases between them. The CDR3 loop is CASSRIQGAYEQYF. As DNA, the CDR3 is TGTGCCAGCAGCAGAATCCAGGGTGCCTACGAGCAGTACTTC.

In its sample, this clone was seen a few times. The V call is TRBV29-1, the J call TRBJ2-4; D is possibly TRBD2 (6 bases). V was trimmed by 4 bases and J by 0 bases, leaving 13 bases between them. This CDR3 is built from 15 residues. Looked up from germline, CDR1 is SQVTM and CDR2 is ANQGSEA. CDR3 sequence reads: CSVGAGGVAKNIQYF. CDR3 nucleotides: TGCAGCGTTGGGGCCGGGGGAGTAGCCAAAAACATTCAGTACTTC.

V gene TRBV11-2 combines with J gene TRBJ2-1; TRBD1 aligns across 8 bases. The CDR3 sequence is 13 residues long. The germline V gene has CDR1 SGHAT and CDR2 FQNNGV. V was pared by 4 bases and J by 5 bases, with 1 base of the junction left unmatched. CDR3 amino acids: CASSWDRNNEQFF. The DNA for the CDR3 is TGTGCCAGCAGCTGGGACAGGAACAATGAGCAGTTCTTC.

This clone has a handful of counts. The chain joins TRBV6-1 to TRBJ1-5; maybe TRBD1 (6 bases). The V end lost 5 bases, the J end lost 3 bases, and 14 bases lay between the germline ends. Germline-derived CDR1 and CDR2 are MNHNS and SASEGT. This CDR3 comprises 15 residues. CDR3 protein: CASSLSGANNQPQHF. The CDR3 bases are TGTGCCAGCAGTCTATCAGGGGCAAACAATCAGCCCCAGCATTTT.

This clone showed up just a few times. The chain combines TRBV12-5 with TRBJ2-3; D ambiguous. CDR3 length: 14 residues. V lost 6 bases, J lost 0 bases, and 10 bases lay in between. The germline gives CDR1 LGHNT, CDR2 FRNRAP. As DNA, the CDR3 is TGTGCTAGTGGCTACTACCCAAGCACAGATACGCAGTATTTT. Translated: CASGYYPSTDTQYF.